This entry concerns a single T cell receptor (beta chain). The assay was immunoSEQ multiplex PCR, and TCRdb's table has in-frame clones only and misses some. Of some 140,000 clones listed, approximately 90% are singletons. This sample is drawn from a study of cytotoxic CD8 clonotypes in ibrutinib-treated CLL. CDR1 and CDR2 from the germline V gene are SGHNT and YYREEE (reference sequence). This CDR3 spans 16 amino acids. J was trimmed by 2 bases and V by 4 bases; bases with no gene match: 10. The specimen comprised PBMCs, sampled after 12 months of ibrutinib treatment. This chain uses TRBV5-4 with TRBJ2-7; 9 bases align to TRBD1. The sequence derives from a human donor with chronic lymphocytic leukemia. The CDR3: CASSMTGTGPTYEQYF. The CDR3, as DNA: TGTGCCAGCAGCATGACCGGGACAGGGCCGACCTACGAGCAGTACTTC.